The TCR beta chain described here comes from a study of blood T cell repertoires in COVID-19. The CDR3 consists of 14 residues. V lost 10 bases and J 6 bases, leaving 19 bases between the germline ends. Germline loops: CDR1 LNHDA, CDR2 SQIVND (reference sequence). Original analysis: Estimated nucleated cell counts came from reference gene primer amplification. The method was immunoSEQ multiplex PCR; TCRdb's version includes in-frame clones alone and lacks a portion of them. V and J calls and clone size are copied from that table; D and trimming were computed from the DNA. This sample has about 140,000 clones, with 75% to 90% found just once.

The TCR sequence derives from a woman aged 80 or over with acute or convalescent COVID-19. V usage is TRBV19 and J usage is TRBJ2-1; possibly TRBD2 for D (6 bases). The specimen sequenced was peripheral blood. The CDR3 region has the DNA TGTGCCACCGTAACTAGCTCCTTAGCCAATGAGCAGTTCTTC. Its translation is CATVTSSLANEQFF.